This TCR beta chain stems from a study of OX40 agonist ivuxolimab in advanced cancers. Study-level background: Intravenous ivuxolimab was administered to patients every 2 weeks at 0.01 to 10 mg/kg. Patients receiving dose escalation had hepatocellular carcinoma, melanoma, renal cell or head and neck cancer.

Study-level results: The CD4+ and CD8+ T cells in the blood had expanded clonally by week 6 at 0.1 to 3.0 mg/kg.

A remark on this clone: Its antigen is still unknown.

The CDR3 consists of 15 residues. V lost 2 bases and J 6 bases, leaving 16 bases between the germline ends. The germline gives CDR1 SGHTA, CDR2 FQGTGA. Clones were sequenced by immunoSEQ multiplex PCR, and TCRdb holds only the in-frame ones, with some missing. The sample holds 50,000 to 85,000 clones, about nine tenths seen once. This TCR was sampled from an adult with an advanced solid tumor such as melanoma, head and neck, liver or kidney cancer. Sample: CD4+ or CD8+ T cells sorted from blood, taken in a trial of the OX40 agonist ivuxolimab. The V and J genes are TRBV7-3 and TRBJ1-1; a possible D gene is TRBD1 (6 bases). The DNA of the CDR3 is TGTGCCAGCAGCTTATCCGGTGGGGGCAGCGCTGAAGCTTTCTTT. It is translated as CASSLSGGGSAEAFF.